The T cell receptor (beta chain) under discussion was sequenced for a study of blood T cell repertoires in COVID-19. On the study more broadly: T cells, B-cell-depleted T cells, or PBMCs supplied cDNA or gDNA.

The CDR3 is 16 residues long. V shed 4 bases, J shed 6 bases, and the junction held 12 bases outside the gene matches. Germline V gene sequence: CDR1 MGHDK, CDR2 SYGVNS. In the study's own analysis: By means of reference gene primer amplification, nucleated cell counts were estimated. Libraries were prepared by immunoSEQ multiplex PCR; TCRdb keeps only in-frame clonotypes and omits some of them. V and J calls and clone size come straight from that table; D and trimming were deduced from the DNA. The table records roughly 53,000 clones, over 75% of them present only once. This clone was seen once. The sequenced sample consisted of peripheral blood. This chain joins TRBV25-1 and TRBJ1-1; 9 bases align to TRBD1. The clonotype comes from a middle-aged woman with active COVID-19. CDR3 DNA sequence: TGTGCCAGCAGTGCAACGAGGGGACAGGGAGTGTCTGAAGCTTTCTTT. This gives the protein CASSATRGQGVSEAFF.